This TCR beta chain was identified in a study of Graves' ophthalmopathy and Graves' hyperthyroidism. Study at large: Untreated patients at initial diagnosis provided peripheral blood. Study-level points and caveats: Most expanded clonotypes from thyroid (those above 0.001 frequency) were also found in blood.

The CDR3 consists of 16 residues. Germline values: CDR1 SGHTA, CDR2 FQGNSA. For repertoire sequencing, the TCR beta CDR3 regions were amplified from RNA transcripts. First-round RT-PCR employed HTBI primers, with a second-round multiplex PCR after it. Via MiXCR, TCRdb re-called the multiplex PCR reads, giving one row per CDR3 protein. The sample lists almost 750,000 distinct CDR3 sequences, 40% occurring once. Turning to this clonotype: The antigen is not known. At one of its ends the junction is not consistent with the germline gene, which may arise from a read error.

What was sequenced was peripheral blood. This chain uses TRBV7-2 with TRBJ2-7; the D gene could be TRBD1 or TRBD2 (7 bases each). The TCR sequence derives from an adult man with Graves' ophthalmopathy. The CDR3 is CASSHLAGRGLDEQYF. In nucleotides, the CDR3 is TGCGCCAGCAGCCACCTGGCGGGGAGGGGGCTCGACGAGCAGTACTTC.